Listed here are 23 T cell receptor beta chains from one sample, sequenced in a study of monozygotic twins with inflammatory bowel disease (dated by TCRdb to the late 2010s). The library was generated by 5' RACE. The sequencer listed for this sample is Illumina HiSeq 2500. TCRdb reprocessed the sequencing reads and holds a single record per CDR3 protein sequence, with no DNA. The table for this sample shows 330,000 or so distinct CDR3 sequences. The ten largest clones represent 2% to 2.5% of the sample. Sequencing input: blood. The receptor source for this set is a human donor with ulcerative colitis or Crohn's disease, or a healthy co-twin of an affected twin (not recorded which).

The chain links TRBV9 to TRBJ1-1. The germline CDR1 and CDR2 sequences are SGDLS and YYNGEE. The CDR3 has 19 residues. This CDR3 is CASSVVGGGLGEANTEAFF.

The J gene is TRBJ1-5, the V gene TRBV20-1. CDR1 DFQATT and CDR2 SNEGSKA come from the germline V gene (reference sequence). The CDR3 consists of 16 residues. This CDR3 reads CSAEAPGGYSNQPQHF.

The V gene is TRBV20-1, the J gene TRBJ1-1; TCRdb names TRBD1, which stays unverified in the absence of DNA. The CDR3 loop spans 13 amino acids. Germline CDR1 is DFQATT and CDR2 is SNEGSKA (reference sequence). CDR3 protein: CSARFQGYTEAFF.

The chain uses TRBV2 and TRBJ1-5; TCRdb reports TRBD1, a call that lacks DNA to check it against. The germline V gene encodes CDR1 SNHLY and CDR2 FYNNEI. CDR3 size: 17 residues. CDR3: CASSPISSREPNQPQHF.

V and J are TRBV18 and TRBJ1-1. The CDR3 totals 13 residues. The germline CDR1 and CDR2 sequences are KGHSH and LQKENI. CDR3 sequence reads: CASSPMGNTEAFF.

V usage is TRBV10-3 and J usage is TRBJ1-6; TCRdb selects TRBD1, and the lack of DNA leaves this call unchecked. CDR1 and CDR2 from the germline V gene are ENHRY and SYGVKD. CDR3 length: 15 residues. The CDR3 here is CAISERTGDNSPLHF.

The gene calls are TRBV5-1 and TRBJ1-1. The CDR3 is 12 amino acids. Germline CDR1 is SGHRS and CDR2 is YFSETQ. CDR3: CASSNSLAEAFF.

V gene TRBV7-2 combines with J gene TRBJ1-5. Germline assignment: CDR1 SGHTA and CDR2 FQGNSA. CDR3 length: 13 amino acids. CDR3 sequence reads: CASSTTGYQPQHF. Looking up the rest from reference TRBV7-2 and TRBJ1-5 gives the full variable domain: GAGVSQSPSNKVTEKGKDVELRCDPISGHTALYWYRQSLGQGLEFLIYFQGNSAPDKSGLPSDRFSAERTGGSVSTLTIQRTQQEDSAVYLCASSTTGYQPQHFGDGTRLSIL.

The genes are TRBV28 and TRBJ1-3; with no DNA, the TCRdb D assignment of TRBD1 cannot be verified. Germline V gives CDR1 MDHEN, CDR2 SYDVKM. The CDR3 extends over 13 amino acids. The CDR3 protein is CATKPTDRNTIYF.

The CDR3 sequence is CASGPWTSDEQYF. The V call is TRBV5-1, the J call TRBJ2-7; lacking DNA, the TRBD2 call made by TCRdb goes unchecked. The CDR3 loop spans 13 amino acids. The germline CDR1 and CDR2 sequences are SGHRS and YFSETQ.

The CDR3 loop is CASSKGVSYNEQFF. The genes are TRBV5-1 and TRBJ2-1; TCRdb returns TRBD1, unconfirmable since there is no DNA. The CDR3 runs 14 residues. In germline, CDR1 is SGHRS, CDR2 YFSETQ.

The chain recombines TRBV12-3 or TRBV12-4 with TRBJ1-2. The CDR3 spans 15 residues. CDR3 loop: CASSFSKDLDYGYTF.

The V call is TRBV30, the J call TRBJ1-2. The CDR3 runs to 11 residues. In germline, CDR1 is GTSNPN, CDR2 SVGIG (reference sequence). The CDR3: CAWSAGYGYTF.

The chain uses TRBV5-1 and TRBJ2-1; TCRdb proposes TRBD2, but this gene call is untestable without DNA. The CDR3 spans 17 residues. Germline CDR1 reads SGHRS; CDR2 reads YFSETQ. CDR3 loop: CASSPGGGTSGQGEQFF.

The CDR3 sequence: CASSKKESVGDSYNEQFF. The chain has TRBV21-1 and TRBJ2-1; TCRdb picks TRBD1, but there is no DNA to check that call. TRBV21-1 constitutes a pseudogene. This CDR3 has 18 residues.

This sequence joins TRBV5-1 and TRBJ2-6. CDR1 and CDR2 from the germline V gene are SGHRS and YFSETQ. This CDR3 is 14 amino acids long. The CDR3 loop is CASSFLPGANVLTF. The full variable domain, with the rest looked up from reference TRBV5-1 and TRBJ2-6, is KAGVTQTPRYLIKTRGQQVTLSCSPISGHRSVSWYQQTPGQGLQFLFEYFSETQRNKGNFPGRFSGRQFSNSRSEMNVSTLELGDSALYLCASSFLPGANVLTFGAGSRLTVL.

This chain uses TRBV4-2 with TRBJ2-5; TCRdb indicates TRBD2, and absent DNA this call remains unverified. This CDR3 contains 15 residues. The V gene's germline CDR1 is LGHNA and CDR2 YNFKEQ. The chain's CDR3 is CASSQAGLAEETQYF.

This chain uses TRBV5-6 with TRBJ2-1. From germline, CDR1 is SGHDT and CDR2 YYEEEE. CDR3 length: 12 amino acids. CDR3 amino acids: CASSLVRDEQFF.

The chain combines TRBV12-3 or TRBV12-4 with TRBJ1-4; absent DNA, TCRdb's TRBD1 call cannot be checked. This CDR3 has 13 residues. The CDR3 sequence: CASSLFPSRGLFF.

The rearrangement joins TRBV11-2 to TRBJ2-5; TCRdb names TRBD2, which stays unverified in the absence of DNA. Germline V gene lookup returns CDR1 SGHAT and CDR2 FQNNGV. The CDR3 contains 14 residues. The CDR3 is CASSRLAGSRTQYF.

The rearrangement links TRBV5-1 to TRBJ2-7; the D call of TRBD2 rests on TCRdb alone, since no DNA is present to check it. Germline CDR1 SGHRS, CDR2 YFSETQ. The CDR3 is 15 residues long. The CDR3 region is CASSVTSGRAYEQYF.

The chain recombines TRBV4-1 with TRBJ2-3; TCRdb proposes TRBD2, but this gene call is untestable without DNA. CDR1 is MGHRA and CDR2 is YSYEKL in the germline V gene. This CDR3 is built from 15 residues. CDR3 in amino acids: CASSPRLAERDTQYF.

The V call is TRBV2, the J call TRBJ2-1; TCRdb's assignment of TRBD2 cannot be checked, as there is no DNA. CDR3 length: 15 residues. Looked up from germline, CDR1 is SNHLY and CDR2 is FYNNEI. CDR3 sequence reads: CASIGTSGFYNEQFF.